A single T cell receptor beta chain is shown here with its context. Its antigen is not known. A multiplex PCR was run with 60 Vbeta primers and 13 Jbeta primers. Assay used: immunoSEQ multiplex PCR; TCRdb lists only in-frame clones, some missing. The sample includes 55,000 to 70,000 clones, roughly 85% of them seen just once. The V gene's germline CDR1 is MNHEY and CDR2 SVGAGI. This CDR3 is built from 11 residues. V was clipped by 6 bases and J by 7 bases, with 9 bases between them. This entry comes from a study of cytomegalovirus exposure and HLA in healthy donors. Study-wide findings and caveats: Differences between HLA loci emerged in a later analysis of TCR association rates, with DRB1 most and HLA-C fewest.

The chain employs TRBV6-5 and TRBJ1-1, with D maybe TRBD1 (5 bases). The receptor was derived from a young woman in good health and CMV-seronegative. Material for sequencing was PBMCs. For the CDR3, the DNA is TGTGCCAGCAGACAAACAGGTGAAGCTTTCTTT. Translated, it gives CASRQTGEAFF.